The T cell receptor beta chain described here comes from a study of CD8+ T cells in alopecia areata. Overall study findings and caveats: Resident alphabeta T-cell populations of normal skin are likewise subject to sequencing in scalp samples. Sharing of TCR sequences between patients (possibly for HLA-related reasons) was less clear than in mice.

cDNA prepared by RNA extraction and subsequent reverse transcription served as the template for sequencing. Assay used: immunoSEQ multiplex PCR; TCRdb lists only in-frame clones, some missing. Among 90,000 to 130,000 clones listed, around 59% were seen once. Only one count was recorded for this clone. Its cognate antigen is unknown. This CDR3 is built from 15 residues. Germline V gene data show CDR1 as MDHEN and CDR2 as SYDVKM. The J segment lost 7 bases and the V segment lost 3 bases, leaving 10 bases of the junction unmatched. The specimen sequenced was CD8+ T cells sorted from blood. V and J are TRBV28 and TRBJ2-5, with 8 bases aligning to TRBD1. This clonotype was sampled from a human donor in good health. In DNA form, the CDR3 reads TGTGCCAGCAGTTTGGGGCCGGGACAGGTGGTGACCCAGTACTTC. Translating it yields CASSLGPGQVVTQYF.